Below, one T cell receptor (beta chain) is given with its context. The target of this receptor is not known. No much larger clonotype is one base removed from it; base qualities were not supplied. The same DNA, extracted from blood mononuclear cells, served for both TCR sequencing and STAT3 sequencing. The data originate from a study of STAT3 mutations in large granular lymphocyte leukemia (dated by TCRdb to between 2018 and 2021). For context, the study as a whole: In roughly half of the longitudinally sequenced T-LGLL patients, canonical activating STAT3 mutations were detected. Over half of the T-LGLL patients were given one or more immunosuppressive therapy regimens, and 40% to 50% of those treated had a hematologic response. To reconstruct clonal hierarchy and dynamics, serial deep sequencing of TCRbeta CDR3 and STAT3 was performed in patients with T-cell large granular lymphocyte leukemia. From an initial cohort of roughly 200 LGL patients, approximately 18 representative T-LGLL cases were selected for longitudinal TCRbeta and STAT3 sequencing. As controls, the study also included longitudinal sequencing of a couple of patients with natural killer LGL leukemia. Each patient was sequenced at an average of about 4 time points, ranging from 2 to 8 samplings. General conclusions and limits of the study: Every T-LGLL patient showed at least one immunodominant TCRbeta clonotype, and about half showed multiple immunodominant subclonotypes. Because codominant clonotypes persisted in some patients, a small but highly pathogenic clone may have been missed. Because no samples were available when a clone first appeared, clonal expansion was inferred from samplings taken at other points. In several patients, dominant TCR clone burden exceeded STAT3 mutant burden, suggesting STAT3 mutation arose secondarily within a pre-expanded clone. Linking therapy response to changes in TCR clonal burden was complicated by variable intervals between samplings and by differing treatment regimens. In 6 of 18 patients, TCR clonotype switching occurred after therapy, and every newly emerging clone was STAT3 wild type.

The CDR3 holds 14 amino acids from the cysteine to the phenylalanine. Just the 42-base CDR3 DNA is kept, in frame starting at base 1. Trimming costs V 4 bases and J 1 base, and their ends lie 13 bases apart. CDR1 and CDR2, per the germline V gene, are SQVTM and ANQGSEA. TCRbeta libraries were sequenced on an Illumina MiSeq, and an average of about 41,000 productive templates per sample was obtained. The immunoSEQ assay, which uses multiplex PCR amplification, was used to generate TCRbeta CDR3 libraries. In the authors' own workflow: Repertoire diversity was calculated as previously defined, and values close to 0 indicated extremely monoclonal samples. The table was pulled from immuneACCESS by TCRdb, which kept in-frame rearrangements only. Such tables lose some clones; where checked, under half of the loss comes from unresolved V genes, and the rest has no known cause. V and J calls and clone size follow that table, whereas D and trimming were derived from the DNA. The sample includes more than 2,000 clones, with less than 75% observed a single time. In total, the top ten clones hold around 85% of the sample.

The chain uses TRBV29-1 and TRBJ1-1, with the D gene uncertain. This sequence originates from a woman between 45 and 60 years old with T-cell large granular lymphocyte leukemia. Some clones in this sample may be carry-over from other donors' samples. The age is the age at diagnosis. The sequenced material came from peripheral blood mononuclear cells. The bases read TGCAGCGTTGTGAGGGCTGAACGGAACACTGAAGCTTTCTTT. Its product reads: CSVVRAERNTEAFF. With all but the CDR3 taken from the reference TRBV29-1 and TRBJ1-1 genes, the full variable domain is: SAVISQKPSRDICQRGTSLTIQCQVDSQVTMMFWYRQQPGQSLTLIATANQGSEATYESGFVIDKFPISRPNLTFSTLTVSNMSPEDSSIYLCSVVRAERNTEAFFGQGTRLTVV.